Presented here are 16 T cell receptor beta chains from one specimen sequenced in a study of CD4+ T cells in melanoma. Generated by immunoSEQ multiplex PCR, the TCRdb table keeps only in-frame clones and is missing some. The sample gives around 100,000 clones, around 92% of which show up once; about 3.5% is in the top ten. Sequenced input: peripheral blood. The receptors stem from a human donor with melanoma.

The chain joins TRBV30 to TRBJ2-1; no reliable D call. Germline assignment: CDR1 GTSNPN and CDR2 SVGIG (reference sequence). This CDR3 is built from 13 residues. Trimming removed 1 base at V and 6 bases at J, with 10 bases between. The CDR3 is CAWSGQLLNEQFF. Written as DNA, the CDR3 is TGTGCCTGGAGTGGGCAGTTGCTCAATGAGCAGTTCTTC.

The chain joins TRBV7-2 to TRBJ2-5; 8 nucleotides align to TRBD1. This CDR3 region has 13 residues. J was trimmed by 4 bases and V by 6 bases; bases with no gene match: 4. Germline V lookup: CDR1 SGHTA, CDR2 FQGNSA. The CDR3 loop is CASRGRGLETQYF. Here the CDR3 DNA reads TGTGCCAGCAGGGGCAGGGGGCTAGAGACCCAGTACTTC.

DNA for the CDR3: TGTGCCAGCAGCTTAAACGGGGAAGGCTCCTACGAGCAGTACTTC. Translating gives CASSLNGEGSYEQYF. The chain joins TRBV7-3 to TRBJ2-7; D may be TRBD2 (5 bases). V gave up 1 base and J gave up 0 bases, with 10 bases separating them. Germline CDR1 SGHTA, CDR2 FQGTGA. The CDR3 is 15 amino acids.

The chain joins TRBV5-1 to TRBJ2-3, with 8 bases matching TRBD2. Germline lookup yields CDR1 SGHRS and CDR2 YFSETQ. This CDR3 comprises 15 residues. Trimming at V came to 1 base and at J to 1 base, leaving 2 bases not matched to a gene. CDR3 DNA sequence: TGCGCCAGCAGCTTGACCGGGAGGGGCACAGATACGCAGTATTTT. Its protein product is CASSLTGRGTDTQYF.

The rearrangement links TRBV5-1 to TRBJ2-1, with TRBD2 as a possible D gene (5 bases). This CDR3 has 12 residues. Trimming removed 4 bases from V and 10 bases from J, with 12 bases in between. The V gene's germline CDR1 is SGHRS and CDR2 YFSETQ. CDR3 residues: CASSPQEGEQFF. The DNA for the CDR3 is TGCGCCAGCAGCCCGCAAGAGGGAGAGCAGTTCTTC. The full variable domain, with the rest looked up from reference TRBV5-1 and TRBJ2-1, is KAGVTQTPRYLIKTRGQQVTLSCSPISGHRSVSWYQQTPGQGLQFLFEYFSETQRNKGNFPGRFSGRQFSNSRSEMNVSTLELGDSALYLCASSPQEGEQFFGPGTRLTVL.

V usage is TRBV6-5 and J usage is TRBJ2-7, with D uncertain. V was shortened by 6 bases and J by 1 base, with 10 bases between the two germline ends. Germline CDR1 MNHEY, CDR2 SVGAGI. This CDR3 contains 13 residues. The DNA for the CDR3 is TGTGCCAGCAGGACCGTACTTTCCTACGAGCAGTACTTC. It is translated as CASRTVLSYEQYF.

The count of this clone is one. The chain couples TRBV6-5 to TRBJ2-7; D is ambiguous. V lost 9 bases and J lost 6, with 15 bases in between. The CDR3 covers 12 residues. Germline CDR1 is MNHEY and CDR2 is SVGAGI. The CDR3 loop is CASKGPGGEQYF. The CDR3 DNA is TGTGCCAGTAAAGGGCCAGGCGGCGAGCAGTACTTC.

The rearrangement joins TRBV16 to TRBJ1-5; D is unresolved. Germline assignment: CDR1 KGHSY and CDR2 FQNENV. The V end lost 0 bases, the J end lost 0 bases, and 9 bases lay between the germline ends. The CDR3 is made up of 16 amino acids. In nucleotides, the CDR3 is TGTGCCAGCAGCCAATCGAAGGGCCTTAGCAATCAGCCCCAGCATTTT. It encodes CASSQSKGLSNQPQHF.

The CDR3 is CASSRAETRPDTQYF. The CDR3 nucleotides are TGCGCCAGCAGCCGAGCGGAAACTCGCCCAGATACGCAGTATTTT. This sequence joins TRBV5-1 and TRBJ2-3; D is possibly TRBD2 (5 bases). V was pared by 4 bases and J by 4 bases, with 16 bases between. The CDR3 is 15 amino acids. Germline V gene lookup returns CDR1 SGHRS and CDR2 YFSETQ. Based on the CDR3 plus reference TRBV5-1 and TRBJ2-3, the full variable domain is KAGVTQTPRYLIKTRGQQVTLSCSPISGHRSVSWYQQTPGQGLQFLFEYFSETQRNKGNFPGRFSGRQFSNSRSEMNVSTLELGDSALYLCASSRAETRPDTQYFGPGTRLTVL.

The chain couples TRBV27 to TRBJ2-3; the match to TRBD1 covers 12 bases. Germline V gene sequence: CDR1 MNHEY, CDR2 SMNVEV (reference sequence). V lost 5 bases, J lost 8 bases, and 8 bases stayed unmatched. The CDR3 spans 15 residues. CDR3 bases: TGTGCCAGCAGTCCCGGGACAGGGGGCTCTCGTACGCAGTATTTT. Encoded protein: CASSPGTGGSRTQYF.

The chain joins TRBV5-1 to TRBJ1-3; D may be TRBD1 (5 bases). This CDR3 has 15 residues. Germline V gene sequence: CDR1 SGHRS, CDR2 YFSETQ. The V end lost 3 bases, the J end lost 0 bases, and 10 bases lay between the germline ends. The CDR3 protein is CASSSGRSSGNTIYF. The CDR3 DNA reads TGCGCCAGCAGCTCGGGACGGTCCTCTGGAAACACCATATATTTT.

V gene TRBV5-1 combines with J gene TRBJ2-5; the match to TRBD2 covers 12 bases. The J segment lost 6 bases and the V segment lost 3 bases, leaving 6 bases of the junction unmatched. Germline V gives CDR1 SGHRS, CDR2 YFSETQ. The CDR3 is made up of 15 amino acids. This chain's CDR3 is CASSSRLAGGQTQYF. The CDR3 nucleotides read TGCGCCAGCAGCTCGCGGCTAGCGGGAGGGCAGACCCAGTACTTC.

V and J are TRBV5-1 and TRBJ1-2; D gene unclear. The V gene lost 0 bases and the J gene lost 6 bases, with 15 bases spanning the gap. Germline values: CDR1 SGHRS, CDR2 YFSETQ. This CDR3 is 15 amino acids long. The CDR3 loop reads CASSLDLGKIDGYTF. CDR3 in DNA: TGCGCCAGCAGCTTGGACCTGGGTAAGATCGATGGCTACACCTTC.

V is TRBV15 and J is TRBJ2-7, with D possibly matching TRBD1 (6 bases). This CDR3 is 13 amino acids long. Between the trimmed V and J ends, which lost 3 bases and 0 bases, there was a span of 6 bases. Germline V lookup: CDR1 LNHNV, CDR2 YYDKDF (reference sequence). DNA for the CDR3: TGTGCCACCAGCAGGGGACACTCCTACGAGCAGTACTTC. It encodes CATSRGHSYEQYF.

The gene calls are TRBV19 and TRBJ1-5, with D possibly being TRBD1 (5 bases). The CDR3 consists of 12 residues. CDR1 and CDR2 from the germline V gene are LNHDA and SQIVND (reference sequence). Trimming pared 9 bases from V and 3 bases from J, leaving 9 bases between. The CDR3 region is CASRVSNQPQHF. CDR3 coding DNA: TGTGCCAGCAGGGTTTCCAATCAGCCCCAGCATTTT.

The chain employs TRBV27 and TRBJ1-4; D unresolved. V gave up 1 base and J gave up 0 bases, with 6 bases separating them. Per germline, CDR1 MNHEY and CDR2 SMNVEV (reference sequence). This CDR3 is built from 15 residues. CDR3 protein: CASSLWGATNEKLFF. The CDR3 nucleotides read TGTGCCAGCAGTTTATGGGGTGCAACTAATGAAAAACTGTTTTTT.